This is a list of T cell receptor beta chains from one sample in a study of cytomegalovirus exposure and HLA in healthy donors. Measured with immunoSEQ multiplex PCR; TCRdb has only the in-frame clones, and not every one. The sample records 80,000 to 100,000 clones, approximately 69% being singletons. Specimen: PBMCs. Receptor source: a female donor in good health and CMV-seronegative. Both conserved end residues are part of each CDR3. A D gene is named only where the DNA matches it firmly. Clone size is not always given. Where it is, it says once, few, many or a class for expanded clones.

j_call clone_size v_call d_call cdr3_nt cdr3_aa
TRBJ2-6 NA TRBV28 NA TGTGCCAGCAGGAGGGCGTCTGGGGCCAACGTCCTGACTTTC CASRRASGANVLTF
TRBJ2-5 NA TRBV5-8 TRBD2 TGTGCCAGCAGCTTGGGGACTAGCGGGAGTGGAGAGACCCAGTACTTC CASSLGTSGSGETQYF
TRBJ2-7 NA TRBV10-2 TRBD1 TGCGCCAGCAGCCCCGGGACAGGGATAGACGAGCAGTACTTC CASSPGTGIDEQYF
TRBJ1-3 few TRBV28 NA TGTGCCAGCAGTGGGGGAGGGTCTGGAAACACCATATATTTT CASSGGGSGNTIYF
TRBJ1-3 NA TRBV30 TRBD1 TGTGCCTGGAGCCTCAACAGGGGAACCATATATTTT CAWSLNRGTIYF
TRBJ2-7 NA TRBV10-3 TRBD2 TGTGCCATCAGTGAGGGACTAGCGGGACTCTACGAGCAGTACTTC CAISEGLAGLYEQYF
TRBJ2-2 NA TRBV9 NA TGTGCCAGCAGCCCTACAACGGCGGTCACCGGGGAGCTGTTTTTT CASSPTTAVTGELFF
TRBJ2-1 NA TRBV4-1 NA TGCGCCAGCAGCCAAACAGGTAGTGCGTGGGATGAGCAGTTCTTC CASSQTGSAWDEQFF
TRBJ1-1 NA TRBV11-2 NA TGTGCCAGCAGCTTGGTAACAGGGAGCACTGAAGCTTTCTTT CASSLVTGSTEAFF
TRBJ1-2 NA TRBV7-9 TRBD1 TGTGCCAGCAGCTTAGCTCAGGGGGCTAACTATGGCTACACCTTC CASSLAQGANYGYTF
TRBJ2-3 NA TRBV7-8 TRBD1 TGTGCCAGCAGCCCGGGACAGGATAGCACAGATACGCAGTATTTT CASSPGQDSTDTQYF
TRBJ1-4 once TRBV5-4 NA TGTGCCAGCTCCCTGACTCGGGGTATAGCAACTAATGAAAAACTGTTTTTT CASSLTRGIATNEKLFF
TRBJ1-5 few TRBV19 NA TGTGCCAGTAGTTATTACGCCCAGGATCAGCCCCAGCATTTT CASSYYAQDQPQHF
TRBJ1-2 NA TRBV5-7 NA TGTGTCAGCAGCCCTGCTTATCCCCCGGGACTCCACGGCCCCTACACCTTC CVSSPAYPPGLHGPYTF
TRBJ1-2 few TRBV19 TRBD1 TGTGCCAGTAGTGAAATCCGGGACAGGGACTATGGCTACACCTTC CASSEIRDRDYGYTF
TRBJ2-2 NA TRBV29-1 NA TGCAGCGTTGCCAAAACGGTCACCGGGGAGCTGTTTTTT CSVAKTVTGELFF
TRBJ2-1 NA TRBV7-9 TRBD2 TGTGCCAGCAGCTCGGGACTAGCGGTATACAATGAGCAGTTCTTC CASSSGLAVYNEQFF
TRBJ1-4 NA TRBV18 NA TGTGCCAGCTCGGAAGGGGTACTGGAAAAACTGTTTTTT CASSEGVLEKLFF
TRBJ1-6 NA TRBV7-6 TRBD1 TGTGCCAGCAGCTTAGCGTTTGGACAGGGAACTTCACCCCTCCACTTT CASSLAFGQGTSPLHF
TRBJ2-1 NA TRBV27 TRBD2 TGTGCCAGCAGTCCCTCAACCGGGACTAGCGGCTCCTACAATGAGCAGTTCTTC CASSPSTGTSGSYNEQFF
TRBJ2-7 NA TRBV27 TRBD1 TGTGCCAGCAGTTTCCTGACAGGGAGCTACGAGCAGTACTTC CASSFLTGSYEQYF
TRBJ1-1 NA TRBV5-1 NA TGCGCCAGCAGCGTGGGGTTGGGGAGATCCTTTAACACTGAAGCTTTCTTT CASSVGLGRSFNTEAFF
TRBJ1-4 once TRBV6-5 NA TGTGCCAGCAGTCGGACAGCTATCAATGAAAAACTGTTTTTT CASSRTAINEKLFF
TRBJ1-4 NA TRBV27 NA TGTGCCAGCAGTTTATCCTCAGGGTATGGGGAAAAACTGTTTTTT CASSLSSGYGEKLFF
TRBJ1-5 NA TRBV19 NA TGTGCCAGTAGTTGGACACCAGATGCCAATCAGCCCCAGCATTTT CASSWTPDANQPQHF
TRBJ1-6 NA TRBV7-9 TRBD1 TGTGCCAGCAGCTTAGGGGCCGGGACAGGGAATTCACCCCTCCACTTT CASSLGAGTGNSPLHF
TRBJ1-1 few TRBV19 NA TGTGCCAGTAGAGGGGGAAGGACTGAAGCTTTCTTT CASRGGRTEAFF
TRBJ2-3 once TRBV30 TRBD2 TGTGCCTGGACGGGTCCAGCGGGAGGCACAGATACGCAGTATTTT CAWTGPAGGTDTQYF